The 30 T cell receptor beta chains listed next were all sequenced from one sample in a study of cytomegalovirus exposure and HLA in healthy donors. The PCR was carried out with 60 Vbeta primers and 13 Jbeta primers. Only in-frame clones appear in the TCRdb table, and some are missing; sequencing was by immunoSEQ multiplex PCR. The sample carries 150,000 to 200,000 clones, 84% recorded once. Sequencing was done on a sample of PBMCs. The receptors originated from a girl aged 2 to 10 in good health and CMV-seropositive.

The rearrangement joins TRBV7-3 to TRBJ2-2, with 7 bases lining up with TRBD1. V was clipped by 4 bases and J by 4 bases; unmatched bases: 9. The CDR3 spans 16 residues. Germline CDR1 SGHTA, CDR2 FQGTGA. CDR3 sequence (DNA): TGTGCCAGCAGCTCGGCGGACAGGTTGTCCACCGGGGAGCTGTTTTTT. Its protein product is CASSSADRLSTGELFF.

The V gene is TRBV6-5, the J gene TRBJ1-1, with a tentative D call TRBD1 (5 bases). Germline V gene data show CDR1 as MNHEY and CDR2 as SVGAGI. With 6 bases removed from V and 0 bases from J, the gap between germline ends came to 11 bases. The CDR3 consists of 14 residues. The CDR3 coding sequence is TGTGCCAGCAGAGGTCAGGGTCTGAACACTGAAGCTTTCTTT. It specifies CASRGQGLNTEAFF.

The sample holds a few counts of this clone. Other nucleotide sequences from this sample produce the same CDR3. V is TRBV5-4 and J is TRBJ1-1; 9 positions agree with TRBD1. V trimming: 4 bases; J trimming: 1 base; junction bases outside the gene matches: 2. Germline V gene sequence: CDR1 SGHNT, CDR2 YYREEE (reference sequence). CDR3 length: 14 amino acids. DNA of the CDR3: TGTGCCAGCAGCCGGGGACAGGGGAACACTGAAGCTTTCTTT. Its translation: CASSRGQGNTEAFF. Full variable domain (missing parts from reference TRBV5-4 and TRBJ1-1): ETGVTQSPTHLIKTRGQQVTLRCSSQSGHNTVSWYQQALGQGPQFIFQYYREEENGRGNFPPRFSGLQFPNYSSELNVNALELDDSALYLCASSRGQGNTEAFFGQGTRLTVV.

The J gene is TRBJ2-3, the V gene TRBV7-9; a possible D gene is TRBD1 (7 bases). CDR1 SEHNR and CDR2 FQNEAQ come from the germline V gene (reference sequence). CDR3 length: 16 amino acids. V lost 0 bases and J 2 bases, leaving 12 bases between the germline ends. The CDR3: CASSLAEGASTDTQYF. Here the CDR3 DNA reads TGTGCCAGCAGCTTAGCGGAGGGGGCCTCCACAGATACGCAGTATTTT.

The chain has TRBV23-1 and TRBJ1-1; 7 bases are shared with TRBD1. TRBV23-1 is treated as an ORF (open reading frame) with a function not yet certain. The junction had 10 bases not matched to a gene; V was cut back by 6 bases and J by 3 bases. This CDR3 is built from 15 residues. The CDR3 spells CASRGFRGRDTEAFF. The DNA of the CDR3 is TGCGCCAGCAGAGGGTTTAGGGGGCGAGACACTGAAGCTTTCTTT.

CDR3 region: CASSTGESYNEQFF. CDR3 DNA sequence: TGCGCCAGCTCTACAGGGGAATCCTACAATGAGCAGTTCTTC. The chain joins TRBV5-1 to TRBJ2-1; 7 bases line up with TRBD1. J was trimmed by 1 base and V by 7 bases; bases with no gene match: 5. Germline values: CDR1 SGHRS, CDR2 YFSETQ. CDR3 size: 14 residues. The full variable domain, in which reference TRBV5-1 and TRBJ2-1 provide the parts outside the CDR3, is KAGVTQTPRYLIKTRGQQVTLSCSPISGHRSVSWYQQTPGQGLQFLFEYFSETQRNKGNFPGRFSGRQFSNSRSEMNVSTLELGDSALYLCASSTGESYNEQFFGPGTRLTVL.

The CDR3 reads CASSQVFYYNEQFF. In nucleotides, the CDR3 is TGTGCCAGCAGCCAAGTATTCTATTACAATGAGCAGTTCTTC. This chain joins TRBV4-2 and TRBJ2-1; D unclear. The length of the CDR3 is 14 residues. Germline V gene lookup returns CDR1 LGHNA and CDR2 YNFKEQ. V lost 1 base and J 4 bases, leaving 8 bases between the germline ends.

The V call is TRBV28, the J call TRBJ2-1, with D possibly matching TRBD2 (6 bases). Trimming pared 0 bases from V and 0 bases from J, leaving 15 bases between. This CDR3 is 18 amino acids long. The V gene's germline CDR1 is MDHEN and CDR2 SYDVKM. The CDR3, as DNA: TGTGCCAGCAGTTTATGGTTTGCGGGGCGTAGCTCCTACAATGAGCAGTTCTTC. This sequence encodes CASSLWFAGRSSYNEQFF.

The genes are TRBV19 and TRBJ1-2, with D maybe TRBD1 (6 bases). Trimming stripped 0 bases from V and 0 bases from J, with 8 bases between. The CDR3 consists of 15 residues. Germline assignment: CDR1 LNHDA and CDR2 SQIVND (reference sequence). The CDR3 bases are TGTGCCAGTAGTATAGATAACAGGGCTAACTATGGCTACACCTTC. This gives the protein CASSIDNRANYGYTF.

This chain links TRBV7-2 with TRBJ2-5; 7 bases agree with TRBD1. Germline trimming cut 8 bases from V and 4 bases from J; bases unmatched to any gene: 13. The CDR3 totals 15 residues. Germline V gives CDR1 SGHTA, CDR2 FQGNSA. In nucleotides, the CDR3 is TGTGCCAGCGACTCCGGGACAGCTAACCGAGAGACCCAGTACTTC. Protein: CASDSGTANRETQYF.

This clone was seen only once. The chain recombines TRBV11-2 with TRBJ2-1; TRBD2 matches 11 bases. CDR1 and CDR2 from the germline V gene are SGHAT and FQNNGV. The CDR3 has 19 residues. V was pared by 2 bases and J by 0 bases, with 9 bases of the junction left unmatched. CDR3 sequence reads: CASSLPTGTSGGSYNEQFF. In DNA, the CDR3 is TGTGCCAGCAGCTTACCCACTGGGACTAGCGGAGGCTCCTACAATGAGCAGTTCTTC.

This chain joins TRBV29-1 and TRBJ1-2; TRBD1 aligns across 10 bases. Per germline, CDR1 SQVTM and CDR2 ANQGSEA. Unmatched junction bases numbered 9, after V lost 7 bases and J lost 7 bases. The CDR3 is 13 residues long. CDR3 region: CSARGQGLGGYTF. The CDR3 bases are TGCAGCGCCCGGGGACAGGGGCTCGGTGGCTACACCTTC.

Comment on this clone: At one of its ends the junction is not consistent with the germline gene, which may arise from a read error. The chain is built from TRBV6-5 and TRBJ2-5; 10 nucleotides align to TRBD2. The CDR3 is 14 residues long. Germline assignment: CDR1 MNHEY and CDR2 SVGAGI. This chain's CDR3 is CASSLAGGWETLYF. CDR3 nucleotide sequence: TGTGCCAGCAGTTTAGCGGGGGGCTGGGAGACCCTGTACTTC.

V and J are TRBV6-5 and TRBJ1-2; 10 positions match TRBD1. CDR3 length equals 15 residues. Germline trimming cut 5 bases from V and 4 bases from J; bases unmatched to any gene: 7. CDR1 is MNHEY, CDR2 SVGAGI, per germline. The CDR3 loop reads CASSRGQGESYGYTF. For the CDR3, the DNA is TGTGCCAGCAGTAGAGGACAGGGGGAGAGCTATGGCTACACCTTC.

The genes are TRBV4-1 and TRBJ1-2, with TRBD1 matching over 7 bases. The CDR3 contains 17 residues. With V trimmed by 3 bases and J by 8 bases, 18 bases remained unmatched. Looked up from germline, CDR1 is MGHRA and CDR2 is YSYEKL. The DNA of the CDR3 is TGCGCCAGCAGCCATCGGGTCATCGCCGACAGGGCCCTAGGCTACACCTTC. This gives the protein CASSHRVIADRALGYTF.

V gene TRBV30 combines with J gene TRBJ2-3; 8 positions match TRBD2. V lost 2 bases, J lost 6 bases, and 7 bases stayed unmatched. The germline V gene encodes CDR1 GTSNPN and CDR2 SVGIG (reference sequence). The CDR3 spans 14 residues. CDR3 in amino acids: CAWSFSGAGDTQYF. In nucleotides, the CDR3 is TGTGCCTGGAGTTTTAGCGGGGCTGGGGATACGCAGTATTTT. Filled out from reference TRBV30 and TRBJ2-3, the complete variable domain reads SQTIHQWPATLVQPVGSPLSLECTVEGTSNPNLYWYRQAAGRGLQLLFYSVGIGQISSEVPQNLSASRPQDRQFILSSKKLLLSDSGFYLCAWSFSGAGDTQYFGPGTRLTVL.

The chain uses TRBV19 and TRBJ2-2; 7 bases are shared with TRBD1. The CDR3 is 14 amino acids. Germline CDR1 is LNHDA and CDR2 is SQIVND (reference sequence). V was clipped by 4 bases and J by 5 bases; unmatched bases: 4. CDR3 region: CASSKARGTGELFF. Written as DNA, the CDR3 is TGTGCCAGTAGTAAGGCCAGGGGGACCGGGGAGCTGTTTTTT.

This chain links TRBV7-2 with TRBJ1-2, with 11 bases identical to TRBD1. This CDR3 is built from 15 residues. CDR1 is SGHTA and CDR2 is FQGNSA in the germline V gene. The V gene end was trimmed by 5 bases and the J gene end by 4 bases; junction bases not matched to a gene: 6. As DNA, the CDR3 is TGTGCCAGCAGCATCAGGACAGGGGGCAGCTATGGCTACACCTTC. Translated: CASSIRTGGSYGYTF.

This clone was seen a handful of times. The chain is built from TRBV6-6 and TRBJ1-5; maybe TRBD1 (5 bases). CDR1 and CDR2 from the germline V gene are MNHNY and SVGAGI (reference sequence). The CDR3 consists of 15 residues. Trimming took off 0 bases at V and 10 bases at J, with 16 bases between the two ends. This CDR3 is CASSYSGDRGDPQHF. The CDR3 coding sequence is TGTGCCAGCAGTTACTCGGGAGACCGGGGGGACCCCCAGCATTTT.

The chain couples TRBV13 to TRBJ1-3; the match to TRBD1 covers 7 bases. This CDR3 is 15 amino acids long. Germline values: CDR1 PRHDT, CDR2 FYEKMQ (reference sequence). The V and J ends lost 7 bases and 0 bases, in that order; junction bases with no gene match: 6. CDR3 amino acids: CASTPGQSSGNTIYF. The CDR3 region has the DNA TGTGCCAGCACGCCGGGACAGAGCTCTGGAAACACCATATATTTT.

This clone showed up just once. This rearrangement joins TRBV5-1 to TRBJ1-2, with a weak D call TRBD1 (6 bases). V was pared by 3 bases and J by 8 bases, with 20 bases between. Germline assignment: CDR1 SGHRS and CDR2 YFSETQ. The CDR3 totals 15 residues. The CDR3 here is CASSWPSSSGDGYTF. The CDR3 region has the DNA TGCGCCAGCAGCTGGCCCTCAAGCTCAGGGGACGGCTACACCTTC.

The J gene is TRBJ1-2, the V gene TRBV28, with D possibly TRBD1 on 6 matching bases. CDR1 is MDHEN and CDR2 is SYDVKM in the germline V gene. The CDR3 totals 14 residues. V lost 6 bases and J lost 7, with 18 bases in between. The CDR3 nucleotides read TGTGCCAGCAGCCGTGCCGGGGGGGCGATTGGCTACACCTTC. It is translated as CASSRAGGAIGYTF.

V is TRBV4-1 and J is TRBJ1-1; D not resolved. Trimming left V 1 base short and J 4 bases short, with 13 bases between. The germline V gene encodes CDR1 MGHRA and CDR2 YSYEKL. The CDR3 spans 15 residues. The CDR3 DNA reads as TGCGCCAGCAGCCAAGTGGCCACCCGGGGCACTGAAGCTTTCTTT. It codes for CASSQVATRGTEAFF.

The genes are TRBV5-1 and TRBJ2-1, with 7 bases matching TRBD1. CDR3 size: 17 residues. Germline values: CDR1 SGHRS, CDR2 YFSETQ. V dropped 2 bases and J dropped 3; count of bases not matched to a gene: 11. This CDR3 reads CASSFPLGTANYNEQFF. DNA for the CDR3: TGCGCCAGCAGCTTTCCGCTGGGGACAGCCAACTACAATGAGCAGTTCTTC.

This clone was seen more than once but under ten times. The chain carries TRBV4-1 and TRBJ2-7; TRBD2 agrees at 13 bases. The J segment lost 2 bases and the V segment lost 4 bases, leaving 8 bases of the junction unmatched. Germline CDR1 is MGHRA and CDR2 is YSYEKL. This CDR3 has 17 amino acids. The CDR3 nucleotides read TGCGCCAGCAGCCGGGGACTAGCGGGAATACTAACCTACGAGCAGTACTTC. Amino acids: CASSRGLAGILTYEQYF.

The V call is TRBV7-8, the J call TRBJ2-2; 11 positions agree with TRBD2. V lost 1 base and J lost 3; bases outside the gene matches: 7. Germline CDR1 is SGHVS and CDR2 is FQNEAQ. The CDR3 is made up of 18 amino acids. The CDR3 nucleotides are TGTGCCAGCAGCTTAGGGGTAGCGGGAGGGCCAGACACCGGGGAGCTGTTTTTT. This gives the protein CASSLGVAGGPDTGELFF.

The rearrangement joins TRBV28 to TRBJ1-1, with no clear D. This CDR3 has 11 amino acids. Germline V gene sequence: CDR1 MDHEN, CDR2 SYDVKM. V gave up 4 bases and J gave up 8 bases, with 8 bases separating them. The CDR3 protein is CASSSVLEAFF. The CDR3, as DNA: TGTGCCAGCAGTTCCGTTCTCGAAGCTTTCTTT.

In the case of this clone: Other DNA sequences in this sample translate to the same CDR3. The V and J genes are TRBV15 and TRBJ2-3; D may be TRBD2 (5 bases). The V gene's germline CDR1 is LNHNV and CDR2 YYDKDF (reference sequence). V lost 0 bases and J 3 bases, leaving 7 bases between the germline ends. The CDR3 consists of 14 residues. The CDR3 sequence is CATSRDRGTDTQYF. The CDR3 region has the DNA TGTGCCACCAGCAGAGATCGGGGAACAGATACGCAGTATTTT.

The chain couples TRBV19 to TRBJ2-7; 10 nucleotides line up with TRBD1. J gave up 4 bases and V 6 bases, and 9 bases lay outside the gene matches. The CDR3 has 15 residues. Germline assignment: CDR1 LNHDA and CDR2 SQIVND (reference sequence). The CDR3 is CASSPGRGQGYEQYF. Written as DNA, the CDR3 is TGTGCCAGTAGCCCCGGACGGGGACAGGGGTACGAGCAGTACTTC.

This clone occurred a few times. The chain combines TRBV13 with TRBJ2-3, with D tentatively TRBD1 (7 bases). The length of the CDR3 is 15 residues. V was cut by 0 bases and J by 5 bases, with 12 bases left in between. Per germline, CDR1 PRHDT and CDR2 FYEKMQ (reference sequence). The chain's CDR3 is CASSLGRGRGDTQYF. CDR3 DNA: TGTGCCAGCAGCTTAGGGAGGGGGCGGGGAGATACGCAGTATTTT.